This T cell receptor (beta chain) was profiled in a study of blood T cell repertoires in COVID-19. On the study more broadly: Italy, Spain and the United States were the sources of the convalescent and acute COVID-19 samples. T cells, B-cell-depleted T cells, or PBMCs provided the cDNA or gDNA that served as material.

In the authors' workflow: Amplification with reference gene primers provided the estimates of nucleated cell counts. The protocol was immunoSEQ multiplex PCR, while the TCRdb copy is restricted to in-frame clones and leaves out a portion. Clone size and the V and J calls come from that table; the DNA yielded D and trimming. The data show 200,000 to 250,000 clones, roughly nine tenths seen once. The CDR3 contains 14 residues. Germline V lookup: CDR1 GTSNPN, CDR2 SVGIG (reference sequence). V shed 1 base, J shed 5 bases, and the junction held 5 bases outside the gene matches. The sample consisted of peripheral blood. This receptor was obtained from a man between 18 and 35 years old with active or convalescent COVID-19. The chain carries TRBV30 and TRBJ1-5; TRBD1 agrees at 7 bases. DNA for the CDR3: TGTGCCTGGAGTGGTAGAGGGGGCGATCAGCCCCAGCATTTT. It specifies CAWSGRGGDQPQHF.